Listed here are 21 T cell receptor beta chains from one sample, sequenced in a study of T cell repertoires in cytomegalovirus infection. These receptors are not linked to any known antigen. TCRdb redid the calling of the reads with MiXCR, one entry per CDR3 protein. The sample yields 450,000 to 550,000 distinct CDR3 sequences, approximately 40% seen once. This material consisted of cultured PBMCs, taken from culture after CMV antigen stimulation. The receptors were sampled from a human donor in good health (CMV status not recorded). Some clones in this sample may be carry-over from other donors' samples.

This clonotype came up once. The chain uses TRBV6-6 and TRBJ1-4, with 9 bases lining up with TRBD1. This CDR3 has 15 residues. Germline CDR1 is MNHNY and CDR2 is SVGAGI (reference sequence). V shed 2 bases and J 6 bases; nucleotides not matched to a gene: 4. DNA of the CDR3: TGTGCCAGCAGTTACACAGACAGGGGGGATGAAAAACTGTTTTTT. Translation: CASSYTDRGDEKLFF.

The V and J genes are TRBV7-8 and TRBJ2-5; maybe TRBD2 (6 bases). The V end lost 1 base, the J end lost 5 bases, and 14 bases lay between the germline ends. The CDR3 sequence is 15 residues long. Germline V gives CDR1 SGHVS, CDR2 FQNEAQ. CDR3 loop: CASSLGGAGWETQYF. DNA for the CDR3: TGTGCCAGCAGCTTAGGGGGAGCGGGCTGGGAGACCCAGTACTTC.

This chain uses TRBV6-6 with TRBJ1-4, with unresolved D. The length of the CDR3 is 13 residues. Germline CDR1 is MNHNY and CDR2 is SVGAGI (reference sequence). V lost 8 bases and J lost 3, with 10 bases in between. The CDR3 region is CASQGVPNEKLFF. In DNA, the CDR3 is TGTGCCAGCCAAGGAGTCCCTAATGAAAAACTGTTTTTT.

The chain recombines TRBV20-1 with TRBJ1-5, with a possible D match to TRBD1 (5 bases). The V end lost 2 bases, the J end lost 6 bases, and 11 bases lay between the germline ends. CDR3 size: 13 residues. Per the germline V gene, CDR1 is DFQATT and CDR2 is SNEGSKA (reference sequence). The CDR3 loop is CSARLGGGQPQHF. CDR3 DNA: TGCAGTGCTAGACTCGGGGGTGGTCAGCCCCAGCATTTT.

The rearrangement uses TRBV6-6 and TRBJ1-1, with TRBD1 identical over 7 bases. V dropped 6 bases and J dropped 2; count of bases not matched to a gene: 6. This CDR3 is built from 14 residues. The germline V gene has CDR1 MNHNY and CDR2 SVGAGI (reference sequence). CDR3 coding DNA: TGTGCCAGCAGGGGGGGGACAGTTAACACTGAAGCTTTCTTT. Protein product: CASRGGTVNTEAFF.

This clonotype was counted between two and nine times. The chain employs TRBV2 and TRBJ2-7, with D perhaps matching TRBD2 (6 bases). Per germline, CDR1 SNHLY and CDR2 FYNNEI. This CDR3 comprises 14 residues. V lost 7 bases and J 2 bases, leaving 15 bases between the germline ends. The CDR3 DNA is TGTGCCAGCAACGGGGGAGAGGGCCCCTACGAGCAGTACTTC. Protein sequence: CASNGGEGPYEQYF.

The J gene is TRBJ2-7, the V gene TRBV6-2 or TRBV6-3; perhaps D is TRBD1 or TRBD2 (5 bases each). In germline, CDR1 is MNHEY, CDR2 SVGEGT. The germline V and J ends were trimmed by 7 bases and 2 bases, with 12 bases remaining between them. This CDR3 region has 13 residues. The CDR3 protein is CASTPLGAYEQYF. The DNA for the CDR3 is TGTGCCAGCACCCCACTAGGGGCCTACGAGCAGTACTTC.

CDR3 region: CASSFQRGIETQYF. The DNA of the CDR3 is TGTGCCAGCAGCTTTCAGCGGGGAATTGAGACCCAGTACTTC. This chain links TRBV7-2 with TRBJ2-5; TRBD2 agrees at 7 bases. CDR3 length: 14 amino acids. CDR1 SGHTA and CDR2 FQGNSA come from the germline V gene. Trimming cost V 3 bases and J 5 bases; bases outside gene matches: 6.

V gene TRBV6-1 combines with J gene TRBJ2-1; D not certain. The CDR3 runs 17 residues. V was cut by 2 bases and J by 4 bases, with 18 bases left in between. Germline V gene lookup returns CDR1 MNHNS and CDR2 SASEGT. Here the CDR3 DNA reads TGTGCCAGCAGTGAACTTTTGGTTACCCGAAATTACAATGAGCAGTTCTTC. It yields the protein CASSELLVTRNYNEQFF.

This clonotype has just a few counts. The rearrangement uses TRBV12-3 or TRBV12-4 and TRBJ1-1, with 7 bases identical to TRBD1. The CDR3 length is 13 residues. J lost 7 bases, V lost 6 bases, and 8 bases had no gene match. For the CDR3, the DNA is TGTGCCAGCAGAACGACGGGACAGATTGAAGCTTTCTTT. Its translation: CASRTTGQIEAFF.

The chain employs TRBV28 and TRBJ2-3; D is unclear. The ends were cut back, 3 bases at V and 6 bases at J, with 7 bases in the middle. The germline V gene encodes CDR1 MDHEN and CDR2 SYDVKM. The CDR3 totals 12 residues. The CDR3 spells CASSLLPDTQYF. Here the CDR3 DNA reads TGTGCCAGCAGTTTGCTGCCGGATACGCAGTATTTT. Full variable domain (missing parts from reference TRBV28 and TRBJ2-3): DVKVTQSSRYLVKRTGEKVFLECVQDMDHENMFWYRQDPGLGLRLIYFSYDVKMKEKGDIPEGYSVSREKKERFSLILESASTNQTSMYLCASSLLPDTQYFGPGTRLTVL.

About this clonotype: At one end, the junction sequence differs from germline, possibly due to a read error. The V call is TRBV5-3, the J call TRBJ2-3; tentative D call: TRBD1 (7 bases). TRBV5-3 is an ORF, with its function uncertain. The CDR3 covers 14 residues. The CDR3 protein is CASSSGGGSDTQYF. The CDR3 coding sequence is TGTGCCAGCAGCTCCGGAGGGGGCTCAGATACGCAGTATTTT.

The chain links TRBV7-2 to TRBJ2-7; D possibly corresponds to TRBD1 (5 bases). The CDR3 extends over 13 amino acids. Trimming cost V 0 bases and J 10 bases, with 13 bases left between them. Germline V gives CDR1 SGHTA, CDR2 FQGNSA. Here the CDR3 DNA reads TGTGCCAGCAGCTTAGCGGGTACAGGTCGACAGTACTTC. Its protein product is CASSLAGTGRQYF.

This clonotype turned up a few times. The rearrangement joins TRBV7-2 to TRBJ2-5, with 7 bases aligning to TRBD2. J gave up 5 bases and V 1 base, and 7 bases lay outside the gene matches. The CDR3 has 15 amino acids. CDR1 and CDR2 from the germline V gene are SGHTA and FQGNSA. The CDR3 spells CASSLGTGRTETQYF. For the CDR3, the DNA is TGTGCCAGCAGCTTAGGGACCGGGAGGACGGAGACCCAGTACTTC.

This chain uses TRBV20-1 with TRBJ1-1, with D maybe TRBD1 (5 bases). Trimming left V 1 base short and J 0 bases short, with 9 bases between. The CDR3 extends over 14 amino acids. CDR1 and CDR2 from the germline V gene are DFQATT and SNEGSKA (reference sequence). The DNA for the CDR3 is TGCAGTGCTAGAGCCCCGGGGCTGAACACTGAAGCTTTCTTT. It translates to CSARAPGLNTEAFF.

This clonotype was found a few times. The V call is TRBV28, the J call TRBJ1-3; D call uncertain. The germline V and J ends were trimmed by 6 bases and 4 bases, with 7 bases remaining between them. CDR3 size: 12 residues. Germline V lookup: CDR1 MDHEN, CDR2 SYDVKM. The CDR3 nucleotides are TGTGCCAGCAGGGAACCCGGAAACACCATATATTTT. The encoded protein is CASREPGNTIYF. Full variable domain (remainder filled in from reference TRBV28 and TRBJ1-3): DVKVTQSSRYLVKRTGEKVFLECVQDMDHENMFWYRQDPGLGLRLIYFSYDVKMKEKGDIPEGYSVSREKKERFSLILESASTNQTSMYLCASREPGNTIYFGEGSWLTVV.

This sequence joins TRBV12-3 or TRBV12-4 and TRBJ1-2; D uncertain. The CDR3 contains 13 residues. V was cut by 3 bases and J by 3 bases, with 8 bases left in between. CDR3 in DNA: TGTGCCAGCAGTTTTAGGTTCGACTATGGCTACACCTTC. This translates into CASSFRFDYGYTF.

This chain's CDR3 is CASSPGGPTNEKLFF. The DNA of the CDR3 is TGTGCCAGCAGCCCCGGCGGGCCAACTAATGAAAAACTGTTTTTT. The gene calls are TRBV7-2 and TRBJ1-4; D is unresolved. The CDR3 totals 15 residues. Per germline, CDR1 SGHTA and CDR2 FQGNSA. The V end lost 5 bases, the J end lost 0 bases, and 10 bases lay between the germline ends. The whole variable domain, remainder taken from reference TRBV7-2 and TRBJ1-4, is GAGVSQSPSNKVTEKGKDVELRCDPISGHTALYWYRQSLGQGLEFLIYFQGNSAPDKSGLPSDRFSAERTGGSVSTLTIQRTQQEDSAVYLCASSPGGPTNEKLFFGSGTQLSVL.

This clonotype was detected only a few times. The chain recombines TRBV7-9 with TRBJ2-3, with D unresolved. This CDR3 comprises 15 residues. Trimming shortened V by 3 bases and J by 2 bases, and 12 bases separated the two germline ends. Germline CDR1 reads SEHNR; CDR2 reads FQNEAQ (reference sequence). The CDR3 region has the DNA TGTGCCAGCAGCTTGGCCGGCTTCTACACAGATACGCAGTATTTT. Translated, it gives CASSLAGFYTDTQYF.

The V call is TRBV7-2, the J call TRBJ2-3; TRBD2 matches 8 bases. V lost 5 bases to trimming and J lost 2 bases; unmatched junction nucleotides: 9. The CDR3 has 16 residues. CDR1 SGHTA and CDR2 FQGNSA come from the germline V gene. The chain's CDR3 is CASSRGAGGVTDTQYF. As DNA, the CDR3 is TGTGCCAGCAGCCGCGGGGCGGGGGGCGTCACAGATACGCAGTATTTT.

CDR3 loop: CASLDRDPGTGGELFF. In nucleotides, the CDR3 is TGTGCCAGCCTCGACCGGGACCCTGGGACAGGCGGGGAGCTGTTTTTT. The chain links TRBV6-1 to TRBJ2-2; 8 bases agree with TRBD1. The CDR3 runs to 16 residues. Germline CDR1 reads MNHNS; CDR2 reads SASEGT. V trimming: 8 bases; J trimming: 7 bases; junction bases outside the gene matches: 15.